The sequence of this TCR beta chain was determined in a study of blood T cell repertoires in COVID-19. Across the study: Spain, Italy and the United States supplied samples that represented acute and convalescent COVID-19.

Unmatched junction bases numbered 6, after V lost 6 bases and J lost 4 bases. The CDR3 consists of 15 residues. Germline V CDR1 and CDR2: MNHEY, SVGAGI. Per the study methods: Reference gene primer amplification in the assay estimated nucleated cell counts. Measured with immunoSEQ multiplex PCR; TCRdb has only the in-frame clones, and not every one. For V, J and clone size, that table is used; D and trimming come from the DNA. The repertoire holds around 250,000 clones, 65% to 85% seen once, with 3.4% in the top ten. The specimen was PBMCs or T cells enriched from blood (not recorded which). The chain carries TRBV6-5 and TRBJ2-2; 9 positions match TRBD2. The source is a man in his fifties who had recovered from COVID-19. The CDR3 DNA reads as TGTGCCAGCAGCCGTAGCGGGGGATCCACCGGGGAGCTGTTTTTT. Translated, it gives CASSRSGGSTGELFF.